The T cell receptor beta chain described here comes from a study of CD8+ T cells in alopecia areata (dated by TCRdb to 2016 to 2018). About the full investigation: The treated patients, all with moderate-to-severe alopecia areata, were enrolled in an open-label pilot trial of oral tofacitinib given at 5 to 10 mg twice daily. On the human side, TCRbeta sequencing was run on scalp tissue and on sorted CD4+ and CD8+ peripheral blood T cells from healthy controls and from alopecia areata patients with either patchy or totalis/universalis disease. The study used high-throughput TCRbeta sequencing to examine T cell clonal expansion in alopecia areata, in both the C3H/HeJ mouse model and human patients. immunoSEQ multiplex PCR using 35 Vbeta forward primers and 13 Jbeta reverse primers was used to amplify TCRbeta CDR3 regions. RNA came from the PAXgene miRNA kit for fixed scalp, the miRNeasy kit for PBMCs, and the RNeasy kit for mouse skin. Scalp clonality was compared across normal scalp (n=4), patchy alopecia areata scalp (n=8), and alopecia totalis/universalis scalp (n=8). Tofacitinib-treated patients had biopsies at baseline and at 4 and 24 weeks of treatment, with a later scalp biopsy in several patients. Patients stayed on tofacitinib for 6 to 18 months and then had 6 months of follow-up off drug so that delayed response and recurrence could be assessed. The paper's findings and limits, for the study overall: Scalp TCR repertoire analysis is complicated because resident alphabeta T cells in normal human skin are also sequenced, whereas mouse skin is dominated by gammadelta T cells. Compared with normal scalp, lesional scalp, particularly in alopecia totalis/universalis, had higher clonality and more expanded CD8+ clones, which suggests antigenic drive. Shared TCR sequences between patients were less evident than in mice, which may be partly attributable to HLA diversity in the patient population.

Explained via the paper, the time point label denotes: baseline before oral tofacitinib. Peripheral blood and lesional scalp punch biopsies were obtained from patients with alopecia areata. After PBMCs were isolated by density centrifugation and stained for CD3, CD4 and CD8, a FACSAria was used to sort CD4+ and CD8+ T cells. Library method: the immunoSEQ multiplex PCR assay. To provide template for TCR sequencing, every sample had RNA extracted and reverse transcribed into cDNA. First-strand cDNA was synthesized with SuperScript III using a 2:1 mix of oligo-dT and random hexamers. A synthetic immune receptor repertoire was used to measure amplification bias, and any remaining bias was corrected computationally. Per the original workflow: Raw reads were preprocessed to remove errors, and CDR3 was defined by IMGT conventions from the conserved cysteine to phenylalanine. Clonality was computed by normalizing Shannon entropy by log2 of the number of productive unique TCRs and subtracting the result from 1. Scalp TCRbeta sequences were cross-referenced with sorted blood CD4 and CD8 repertoires so that the CD4 or CD8 identity of scalp clones could be inferred. TCRdb retrieved this table from immuneACCESS and kept in-frame rearrangements only. Not all clones are present; in checked studies, unresolved V genes account for under half, and no reason is known for the remainder. V and J calls and clone size are copied from that table; D and trimming were computed from the DNA. This sample gives 140,000 to 150,000 clones in total; roughly three fifths of them show up just once. The ten top clones hold about 6.8% of the sample.

Details on this clone: The antigen it binds to is not known. Per-nucleotide qualities are absent, and no much larger clonotype sits a single base away.

This sample comprised CD4+ T cells sorted from blood, obtained at week 0. This clonotype was obtained from a human donor with alopecia areata.

The bases are TGTGCCAGCAGCCAAGGGCTCTATAACTATGGCTACACCTTC. Translated, this gives CASSQGLYNYGYTF. The chain employs TRBV14 and TRBJ1-2; no confident D gene assignment can be made. Reading from cysteine to phenylalanine, the CDR3 counts 14 amino acids. The read is trimmed to its CDR3 DNA, 42 bases read in frame from base 1. Via the germline V gene, CDR1 is SGHDN and CDR2 FVKESK. The trim is 1 base for V and 1 base for J, with a gap of 7 bases between the germline ends.